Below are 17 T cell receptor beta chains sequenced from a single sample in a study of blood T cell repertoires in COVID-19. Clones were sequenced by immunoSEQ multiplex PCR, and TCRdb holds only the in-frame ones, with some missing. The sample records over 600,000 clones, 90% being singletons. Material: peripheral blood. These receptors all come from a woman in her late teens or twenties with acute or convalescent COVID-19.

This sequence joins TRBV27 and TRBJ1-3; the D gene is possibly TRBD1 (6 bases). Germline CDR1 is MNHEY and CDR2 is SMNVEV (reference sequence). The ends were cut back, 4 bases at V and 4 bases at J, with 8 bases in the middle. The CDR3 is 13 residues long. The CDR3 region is CASSYREGNTIYF. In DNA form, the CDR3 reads TGTGCCAGCAGTTACAGGGAGGGAAACACCATATATTTT.

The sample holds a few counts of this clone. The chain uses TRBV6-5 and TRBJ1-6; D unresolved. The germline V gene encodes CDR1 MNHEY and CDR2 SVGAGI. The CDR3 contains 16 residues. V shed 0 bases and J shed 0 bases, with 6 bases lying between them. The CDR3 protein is CASSYSPSSYNSPLHF. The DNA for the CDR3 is TGTGCCAGCAGTTACTCGCCGAGCTCCTATAATTCACCCCTCCACTTT.

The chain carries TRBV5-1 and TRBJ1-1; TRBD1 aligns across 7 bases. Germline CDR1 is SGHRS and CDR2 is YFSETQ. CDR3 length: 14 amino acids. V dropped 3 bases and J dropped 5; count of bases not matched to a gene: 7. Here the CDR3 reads CASSSSTGRTEAFF. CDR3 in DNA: TGCGCCAGCAGCTCCTCGACAGGGAGGACTGAAGCTTTCTTT. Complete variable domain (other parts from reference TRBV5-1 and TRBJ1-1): KAGVTQTPRYLIKTRGQQVTLSCSPISGHRSVSWYQQTPGQGLQFLFEYFSETQRNKGNFPGRFSGRQFSNSRSEMNVSTLELGDSALYLCASSSSTGRTEAFFGQGTRLTVV.

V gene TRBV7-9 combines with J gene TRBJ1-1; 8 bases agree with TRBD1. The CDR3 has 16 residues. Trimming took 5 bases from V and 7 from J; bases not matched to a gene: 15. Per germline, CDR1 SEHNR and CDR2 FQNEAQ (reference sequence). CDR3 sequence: CASSPAPETGVGEAFF. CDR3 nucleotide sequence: TGTGCCAGCAGCCCCGCCCCCGAGACAGGGGTGGGTGAAGCTTTCTTT.

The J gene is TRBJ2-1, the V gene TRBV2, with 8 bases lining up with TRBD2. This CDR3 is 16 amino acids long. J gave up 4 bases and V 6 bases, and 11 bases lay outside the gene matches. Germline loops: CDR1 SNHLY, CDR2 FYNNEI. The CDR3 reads CASRASRVAGYNEQFF. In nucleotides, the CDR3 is TGTGCCAGCAGGGCAAGCAGGGTAGCGGGATACAATGAGCAGTTCTTC.

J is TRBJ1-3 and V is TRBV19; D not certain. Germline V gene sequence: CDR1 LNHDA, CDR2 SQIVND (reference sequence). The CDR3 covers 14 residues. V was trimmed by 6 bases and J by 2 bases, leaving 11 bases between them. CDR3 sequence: CASREGSPGNTIYF. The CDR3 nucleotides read TGTGCCAGTAGGGAGGGATCGCCTGGAAACACCATATATTTT.

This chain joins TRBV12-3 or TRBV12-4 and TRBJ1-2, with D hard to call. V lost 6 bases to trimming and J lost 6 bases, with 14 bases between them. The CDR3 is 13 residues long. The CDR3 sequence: CASSRLRGNGYTF. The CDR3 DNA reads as TGTGCCAGCAGCCGCCTTCGAGGGAATGGCTACACCTTC.

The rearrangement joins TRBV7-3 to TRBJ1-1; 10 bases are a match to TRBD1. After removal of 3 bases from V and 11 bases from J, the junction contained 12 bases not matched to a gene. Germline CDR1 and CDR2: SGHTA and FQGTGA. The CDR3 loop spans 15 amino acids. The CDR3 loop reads CASSFPDRGRLLAFF. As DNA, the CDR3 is TGTGCCAGCAGCTTTCCCGACAGGGGGCGCCTTTTGGCTTTCTTT. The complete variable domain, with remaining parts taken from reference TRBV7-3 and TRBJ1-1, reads GAGVSQTPSNKVTEKGKYVELRCDPISGHTALYWYRQSLGQGPEFLIYFQGTGAADDSGLPNDRFFAVRPEGSVSTLKIQRTERGDSAVYLCASSFPDRGRLLAFFGQGTRLTVV.

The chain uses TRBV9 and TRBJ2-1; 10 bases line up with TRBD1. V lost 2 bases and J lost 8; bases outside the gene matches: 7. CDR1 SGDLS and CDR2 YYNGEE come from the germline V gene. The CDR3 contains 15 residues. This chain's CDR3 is CASSVTGTGVDEQFF. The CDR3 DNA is TGTGCCAGCAGCGTCACCGGGACAGGGGTCGATGAGCAGTTCTTC. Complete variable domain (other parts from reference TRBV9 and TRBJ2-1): DSGVTQTPKHLITATGQRVTLRCSPRSGDLSVYWYQQSLDQGLQFLIQYYNGEERAKGNILERFSAQQFPDLHSELNLSSLELGDSALYFCASSVTGTGVDEQFFGPGTRLTVL.

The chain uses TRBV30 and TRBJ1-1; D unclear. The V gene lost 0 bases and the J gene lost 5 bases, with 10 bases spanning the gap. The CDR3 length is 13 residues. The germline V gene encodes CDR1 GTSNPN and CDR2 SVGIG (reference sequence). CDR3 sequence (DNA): TGTGCCTGGAGTGTACCTCGGGTAACTGAAGCTTTCTTT. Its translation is CAWSVPRVTEAFF.

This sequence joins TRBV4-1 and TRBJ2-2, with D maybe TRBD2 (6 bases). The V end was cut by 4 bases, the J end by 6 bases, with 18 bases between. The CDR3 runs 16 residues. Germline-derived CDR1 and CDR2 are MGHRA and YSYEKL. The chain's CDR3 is CASSPVGGRAPGELFF. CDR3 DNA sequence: TGCGCCAGCAGCCCGGTCGGGGGTAGGGCTCCCGGGGAGCTGTTTTTT.

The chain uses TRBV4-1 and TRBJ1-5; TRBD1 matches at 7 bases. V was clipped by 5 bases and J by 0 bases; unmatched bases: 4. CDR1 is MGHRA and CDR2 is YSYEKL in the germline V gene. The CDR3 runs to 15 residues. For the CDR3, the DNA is TGCGCCAGCAGCAGCTGGGACAGTAGCAATCAGCCCCAGCATTTT. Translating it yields CASSSWDSSNQPQHF.

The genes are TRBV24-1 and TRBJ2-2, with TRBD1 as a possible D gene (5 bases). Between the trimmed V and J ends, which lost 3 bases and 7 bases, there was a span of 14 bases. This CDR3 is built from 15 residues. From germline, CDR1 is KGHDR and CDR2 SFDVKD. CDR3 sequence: CATSDRSWGGGELFF. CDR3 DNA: TGTGCCACCAGTGATAGGTCGTGGGGCGGCGGGGAGCTGTTTTTT.

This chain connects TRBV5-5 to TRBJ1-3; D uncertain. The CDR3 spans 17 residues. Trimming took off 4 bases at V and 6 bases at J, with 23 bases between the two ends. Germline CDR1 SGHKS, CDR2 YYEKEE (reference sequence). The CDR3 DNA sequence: TGTGCCAGCAGCACCACCCATATGACGACTCTGGTAAACACCATATATTTT. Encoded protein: CASSTTHMTTLVNTIYF.

The CDR3 reads CSVRASYEQYF. CDR3 nucleotide sequence: TGCAGCGTAAGAGCGTCCTACGAGCAGTACTTC. The chain uses TRBV29-1 and TRBJ2-7, with D unclear. Germline V gene lookup returns CDR1 SQVTM and CDR2 ANQGSEA. This CDR3 is built from 11 residues. The germline V and J ends were trimmed by 6 bases and 1 base, with 7 bases remaining between them.

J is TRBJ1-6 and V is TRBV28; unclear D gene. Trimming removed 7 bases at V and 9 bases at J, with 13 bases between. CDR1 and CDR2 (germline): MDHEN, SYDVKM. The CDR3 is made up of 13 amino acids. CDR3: CASTVDMGSPLHF. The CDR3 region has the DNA TGTGCCAGCACCGTCGACATGGGTTCACCCCTCCACTTT.

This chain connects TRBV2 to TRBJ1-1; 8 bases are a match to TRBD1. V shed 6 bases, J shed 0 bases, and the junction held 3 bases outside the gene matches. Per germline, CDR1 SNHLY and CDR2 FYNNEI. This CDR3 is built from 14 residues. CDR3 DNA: TGTGCCAGCAGGAGACAGGGGTTGAACACTGAAGCTTTCTTT. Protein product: CASRRQGLNTEAFF.